Here is one T cell receptor (beta chain) with its context. Trimming cost V 1 base and J 11 bases, with 9 bases left between them. The length of the CDR3 is 11 residues. From germline, CDR1 is SEHNR and CDR2 FQNEAQ (reference sequence). This sample was taken from a study of cytomegalovirus exposure and HLA in healthy donors. With 60 Vbeta and 13 Jbeta primers, the PCR was carried out. Data came from immunoSEQ multiplex PCR; TCRdb stores just in-frame clones and leaves some out. Among 95,000 to 150,000 clones listed, around three quarters were seen once. The chain combines TRBV7-9 with TRBJ2-7; the D gene is possibly TRBD1 (5 bases). Sequences were obtained from PBMCs. This clonotype originated in a middle-aged man in good health and CMV-seronegative. CDR3 sequence reads: CASSLERREYF. CDR3 nucleotides: TGTGCCAGCAGCTTAGAACGCAGGGAGTACTTC.